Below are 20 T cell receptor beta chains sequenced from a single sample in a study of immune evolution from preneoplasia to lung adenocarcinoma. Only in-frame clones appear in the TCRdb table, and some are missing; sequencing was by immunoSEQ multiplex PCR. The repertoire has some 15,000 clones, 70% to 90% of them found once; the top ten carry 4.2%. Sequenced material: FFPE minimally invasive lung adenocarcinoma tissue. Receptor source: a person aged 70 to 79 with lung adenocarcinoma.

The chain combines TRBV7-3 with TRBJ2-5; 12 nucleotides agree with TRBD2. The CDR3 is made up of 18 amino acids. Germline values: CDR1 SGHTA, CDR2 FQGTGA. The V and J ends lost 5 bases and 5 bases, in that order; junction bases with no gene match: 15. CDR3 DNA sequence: TGTGCCAGCAGCCCCGCTCGGGCTAGCGGGGGGGCCGTGGAGACCCAGTACTTC. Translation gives CASSPARASGGAVETQYF. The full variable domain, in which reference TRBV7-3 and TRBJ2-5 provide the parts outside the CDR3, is GAGVSQTPSNKVTEKGKYVELRCDPISGHTALYWYRQSLGQGPEFLIYFQGTGAADDSGLPNDRFFAVRPEGSVSTLKIQRTERGDSAVYLCASSPARASGGAVETQYFGPGTRLLVL.

CDR3 protein: CASSSSRDTQYF. Written as DNA, the CDR3 is TGTGCCAGCAGCTCCAGTAGGGATACGCAGTATTTT. V usage is TRBV7-9 and J usage is TRBJ2-3; D call uncertain. CDR3 length equals 12 residues. Trimming removed 4 bases from V and 6 bases from J, with 8 bases in between. CDR1 SEHNR and CDR2 FQNEAQ come from the germline V gene (reference sequence). The full variable domain, rest sourced from reference TRBV7-9 and TRBJ2-3, is DTGVSQNPRHKITKRGQNVTFRCDPISEHNRLYWYRQTLGQGPEFLTYFQNEAQLEKSRLLSDRFSAERPKGSFSTLEIQRTEQGDSAMYLCASSSSRDTQYFGPGTRLTVL.

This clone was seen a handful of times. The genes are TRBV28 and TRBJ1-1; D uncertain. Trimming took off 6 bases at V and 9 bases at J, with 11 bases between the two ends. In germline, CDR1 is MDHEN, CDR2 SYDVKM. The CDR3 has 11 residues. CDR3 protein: CASSSLRKAFF. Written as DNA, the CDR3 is TGTGCCAGCAGCTCGCTCAGGAAAGCTTTCTTT.

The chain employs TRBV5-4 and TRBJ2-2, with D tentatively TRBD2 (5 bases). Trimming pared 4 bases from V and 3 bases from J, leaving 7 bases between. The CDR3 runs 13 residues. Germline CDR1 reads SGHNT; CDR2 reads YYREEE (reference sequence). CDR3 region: CASSLDYTGELFF. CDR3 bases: TGTGCCAGCAGCCTGGACTACACCGGGGAGCTGTTTTTT.

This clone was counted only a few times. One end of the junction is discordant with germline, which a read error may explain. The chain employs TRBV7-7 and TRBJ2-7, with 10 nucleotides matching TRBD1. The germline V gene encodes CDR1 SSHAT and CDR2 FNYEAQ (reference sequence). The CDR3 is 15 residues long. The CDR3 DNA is TGTGCTAGCAGCACCGGGACAGGGGATTCCTACGAGCAGTACTTC. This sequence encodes CASSTGTGDSYEQYF.

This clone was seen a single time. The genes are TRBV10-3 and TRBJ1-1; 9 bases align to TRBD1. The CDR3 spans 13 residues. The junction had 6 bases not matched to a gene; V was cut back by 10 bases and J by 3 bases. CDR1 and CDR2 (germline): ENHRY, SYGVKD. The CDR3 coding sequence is TGTGCCACGTCCCGGGACAGGGACACTGAAGCTTTCTTT. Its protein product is CATSRDRDTEAFF.

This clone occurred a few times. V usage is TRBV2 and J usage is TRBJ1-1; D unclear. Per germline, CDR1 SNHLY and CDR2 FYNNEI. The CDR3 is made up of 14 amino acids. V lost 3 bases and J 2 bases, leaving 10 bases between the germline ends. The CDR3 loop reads CASSDLNGNTEAFF. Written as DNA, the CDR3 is TGTGCCAGCAGTGATCTCAACGGTAACACTGAAGCTTTCTTT.

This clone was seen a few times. Written as DNA, the CDR3 is TGTGCCAGCAGTGAAGCGGGGACAGGGAATTCACCCCTCCACTTT. Translating it yields CASSEAGTGNSPLHF. The chain is built from TRBV6-1 and TRBJ1-6; the match to TRBD1 covers 9 bases. CDR1 and CDR2 from the germline V gene are MNHNS and SASEGT. The CDR3 has 15 residues. With V trimmed by 0 bases and J by 7 bases, 1 base remained unmatched.

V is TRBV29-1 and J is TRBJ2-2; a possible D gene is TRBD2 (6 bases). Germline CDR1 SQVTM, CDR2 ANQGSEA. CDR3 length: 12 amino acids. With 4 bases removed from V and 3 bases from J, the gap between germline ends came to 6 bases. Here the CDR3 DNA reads TGCAGCGTTGGGGAGGACACCGGGGAGCTGTTTTTT. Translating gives CSVGEDTGELFF.

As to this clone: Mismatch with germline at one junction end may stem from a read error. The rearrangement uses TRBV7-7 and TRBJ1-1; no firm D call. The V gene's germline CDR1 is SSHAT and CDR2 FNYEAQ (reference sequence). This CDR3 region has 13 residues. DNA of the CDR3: TGTGCTAGCAGCTTTGATCTCGGCACTGAAGCTTTCTTT. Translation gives CASSFDLGTEAFF.

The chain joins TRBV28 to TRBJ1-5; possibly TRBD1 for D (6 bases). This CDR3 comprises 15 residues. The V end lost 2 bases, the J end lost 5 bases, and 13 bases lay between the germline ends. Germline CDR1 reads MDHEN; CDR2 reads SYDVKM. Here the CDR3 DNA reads TGTGCCAGCAGTTTACCCAGGGGAGGGCATCAGCCCCAGCATTTT. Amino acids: CASSLPRGGHQPQHF.

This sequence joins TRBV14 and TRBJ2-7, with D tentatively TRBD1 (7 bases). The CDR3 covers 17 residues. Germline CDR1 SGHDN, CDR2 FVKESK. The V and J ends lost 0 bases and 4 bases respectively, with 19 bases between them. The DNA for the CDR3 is TGTGCCAGCAGCCAAGATCCGCGGGACAGTGGGCATTACGAGCAGTACTTC. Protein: CASSQDPRDSGHYEQYF. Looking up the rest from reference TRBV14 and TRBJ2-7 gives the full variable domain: EAGVTQFPSHSVIEKGQTVTLRCDPISGHDNLYWYRRVMGKEIKFLLHFVKESKQDESGMPNNRFLAERTGGTYSTLKVQPAELEDSGVYFCASSQDPRDSGHYEQYFGPGTRLTVT.

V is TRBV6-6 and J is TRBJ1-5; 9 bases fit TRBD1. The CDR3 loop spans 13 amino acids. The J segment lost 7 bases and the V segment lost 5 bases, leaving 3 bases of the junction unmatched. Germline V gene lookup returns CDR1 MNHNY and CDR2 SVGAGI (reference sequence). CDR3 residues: CASSQTGGQPQHF. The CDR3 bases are TGTGCCAGCAGTCAGACAGGGGGACAGCCCCAGCATTTT.

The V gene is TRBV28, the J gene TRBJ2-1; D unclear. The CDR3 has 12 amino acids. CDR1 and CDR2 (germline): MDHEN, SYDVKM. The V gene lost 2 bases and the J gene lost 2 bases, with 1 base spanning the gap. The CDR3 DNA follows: TGTGCCAGCAGTTTACCCTACAATGAGCAGTTCTTC. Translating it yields CASSLPYNEQFF.

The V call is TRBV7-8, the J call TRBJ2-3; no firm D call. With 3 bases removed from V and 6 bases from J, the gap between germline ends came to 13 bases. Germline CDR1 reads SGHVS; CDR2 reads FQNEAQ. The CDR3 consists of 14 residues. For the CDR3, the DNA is TGTGCCAGCAGCTTCCCCAGTTTACAGGATACGCAGTATTTT. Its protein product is CASSFPSLQDTQYF.

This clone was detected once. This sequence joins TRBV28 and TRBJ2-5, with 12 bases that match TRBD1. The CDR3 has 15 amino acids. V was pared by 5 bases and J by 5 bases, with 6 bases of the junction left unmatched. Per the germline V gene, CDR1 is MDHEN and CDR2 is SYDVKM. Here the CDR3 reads CASSLGTGGGETQYF. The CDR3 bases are TGTGCCAGCAGTCTCGGGACAGGGGGCGGGGAGACCCAGTACTTC. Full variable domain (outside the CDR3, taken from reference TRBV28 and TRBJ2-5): DVKVTQSSRYLVKRTGEKVFLECVQDMDHENMFWYRQDPGLGLRLIYFSYDVKMKEKGDIPEGYSVSREKKERFSLILESASTNQTSMYLCASSLGTGGGETQYFGPGTRLLVL.

In nucleotides, the CDR3 is TGTGCCAGCAGTCTAGGACAGTACAATGAGCAGTTCTTC. It encodes CASSLGQYNEQFF. The genes are TRBV28 and TRBJ2-1, with D maybe TRBD1 (6 bases). V lost 5 bases and J 4 bases, leaving 9 bases between the germline ends. Germline V gene data show CDR1 as MDHEN and CDR2 as SYDVKM. The CDR3 has 13 residues.

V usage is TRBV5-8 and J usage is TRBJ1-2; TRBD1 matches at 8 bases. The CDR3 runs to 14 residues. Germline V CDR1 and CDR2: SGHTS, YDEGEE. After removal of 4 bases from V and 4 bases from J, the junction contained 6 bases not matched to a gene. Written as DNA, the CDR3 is TGTGCCAGCAGCCCTGGACAGGGCGGCTATGGCTACACCTTC. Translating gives CASSPGQGGYGYTF.

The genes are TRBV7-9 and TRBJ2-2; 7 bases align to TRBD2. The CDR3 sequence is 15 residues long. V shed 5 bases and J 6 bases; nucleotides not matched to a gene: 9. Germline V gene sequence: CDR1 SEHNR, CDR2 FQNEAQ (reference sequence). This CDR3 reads CASSKSGGSAGELFF. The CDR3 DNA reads TGTGCCAGCAGCAAATCGGGGGGATCGGCCGGGGAGCTGTTTTTT.

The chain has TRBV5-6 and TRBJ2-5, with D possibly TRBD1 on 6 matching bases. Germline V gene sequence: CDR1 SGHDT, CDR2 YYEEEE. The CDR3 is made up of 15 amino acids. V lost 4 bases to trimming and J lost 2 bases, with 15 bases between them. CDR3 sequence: CASSPPGHWQETQYF. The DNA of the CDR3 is TGTGCCAGCAGCCCGCCGGGACATTGGCAAGAGACCCAGTACTTC.